This T cell receptor (beta chain) was obtained from a study of shared clonotypes between healthy human individuals. Looking at the study overall: Each donor's CD8 memory used one plate, CD8 naive two, each CD4 subset three. Study-level points and caveats: A handful of donors shared around 5% of their naive CD4 clonotypes. What naive subsets generally showed was a larger estimated richness than memory subsets showed.

The data were produced by immunoSEQ multiplex PCR, yet TCRdb's version contains in-frame clones alone and is incomplete. The sample consists of about 1.5 million clones, roughly 97% of them appearing once. As concerns this clone: Its antigen is as yet unknown. At one of its ends the junction is not consistent with the germline gene, which may arise from a read error.

The CDR3 extends over 16 amino acids. The germline gives CDR1 SGDLS, CDR2 YYNGEE. The chain carries TRBV9 and TRBJ2-5; a possible D gene is TRBD1 (6 bases). The TCR originated in a man aged 30 to 39 in good health. Specimen: naive CD4+ T cells sorted from blood. The subset: CD45RA+ positively selected. The CDR3 here is CASSSQGRGYQEAQYF. The CDR3 DNA is TGTGCCAGCAGCTCTCAGGGGAGAGGGTACCAAGAGGCCCAGTACTTC.